The 14 T cell receptor beta chains presented below share a single source sample, sequenced in a study of shared clonotypes between healthy human individuals. The assay was immunoSEQ multiplex PCR, and TCRdb's table has in-frame clones only and misses some. The profile shows 950,000 to 1,100,000 clones, around 74% of them singletons. The sample taken for sequencing was memory CD4+ T cells sorted from blood. The subset here: CD45RA-negative fraction. The receptors shown here come from a man younger than 35 in good health.

A single count supports this clone. The V call is TRBV19, the J call TRBJ1-1; 8 bases are a match to TRBD1. The CDR3 loop spans 15 amino acids. Germline V CDR1 and CDR2: LNHDA, SQIVND (reference sequence). V was clipped by 6 bases and J by 1 base; unmatched bases: 7. CDR3 region: CASRLDRGRNTEAFF. In DNA, the CDR3 is TGTGCCAGTAGGTTAGACAGGGGAAGGAACACTGAAGCTTTCTTT.

The chain has TRBV5-1 and TRBJ2-5; 10 bases are a match to TRBD2. From germline, CDR1 is SGHRS and CDR2 YFSETQ. Trimming at V came to 1 base and at J to 2 bases, leaving 5 bases not matched to a gene. CDR3 size: 16 residues. The CDR3 DNA reads as TGCGCCAGCAGCTTGCCCGGGACTAGCGTTCAAGAGACCCAGTACTTC. This encodes CASSLPGTSVQETQYF.

V is TRBV18 and J is TRBJ2-7; D gene uncertain. Germline CDR1 KGHSH, CDR2 LQKENI. The CDR3 contains 15 residues. The V end was cut by 0 bases, the J end by 2 bases, with 11 bases between. CDR3 DNA sequence: TGTGCCAGCTCACCACCGGTCCAGCGCGCCTACGAGCAGTACTTC. Its protein product is CASSPPVQRAYEQYF.

The chain recombines TRBV18 with TRBJ1-6; a possible D gene is TRBD1 (6 bases). Germline V gene lookup returns CDR1 KGHSH and CDR2 LQKENI. This CDR3 comprises 16 residues. The V end was cut by 3 bases, the J end by 7 bases, with 16 bases between. The CDR3 here is CASSPLGAGSNSPLHF. The CDR3 bases are TGTGCCAGCTCACCCCTGGGGGCCGGCTCGAATTCACCCCTCCACTTT.

Worth noting for this clone: This sequence may be a read error, since a much larger clone differs from it by one base. The rearrangement links TRBV29-1 to TRBJ2-1, with 14 bases that match TRBD2. The V gene end was trimmed by 6 bases and the J gene end by 6 bases; junction bases not matched to a gene: 16. The germline V gene has CDR1 SQVTM and CDR2 ANQGSEA. The CDR3 spans 18 residues. CDR3 coding DNA: TGCAGCGTCGGAGGACTAGCGGGAGGACCCTCTTGGGGCAATGAGCAGTTCTTC. Its translation: CSVGGLAGGPSWGNEQFF.

The chain uses TRBV18 and TRBJ1-6, with 9 bases matching TRBD1. Germline CDR1 and CDR2: KGHSH and LQKENI. CDR3 length equals 16 residues. The trim removed 3 bases at V and 9 bases at J, leaving 9 bases unmatched. The CDR3 sequence: CASSPQPGQGASPLHF. In DNA form, the CDR3 reads TGTGCCAGCTCACCTCAGCCGGGACAGGGCGCTTCACCCCTCCACTTT.

The rearrangement joins TRBV5-1 to TRBJ1-2; no firm D call. Deletions cut 4 bases from V and 1 base from J, with 8 bases between. Germline V lookup: CDR1 SGHRS, CDR2 YFSETQ. CDR3 length: 13 residues. The CDR3 sequence is CASSQSDNYGYTF. Written as DNA, the CDR3 is TGCGCCAGCAGCCAGAGCGATAACTATGGCTACACCTTC.

The chain is built from TRBV19 and TRBJ2-2; 14 bases match TRBD2. Per germline, CDR1 LNHDA and CDR2 SQIVND (reference sequence). Losses at the gene ends were 7 bases for V and 4 bases for J; bases not matched to a gene: 8. This CDR3 comprises 17 residues. The CDR3, as DNA: TGTGCCAGTACGAGACTAGCGGGAGGGCCGGTCACCGGGGAGCTGTTTTTT. This codes for CASTRLAGGPVTGELFF.

J is TRBJ1-2 and V is TRBV6-1; possible D gene TRBD1, 5 bases. The CDR3 consists of 15 residues. Germline V gives CDR1 MNHNS, CDR2 SASEGT. V dropped 4 bases and J dropped 5 bases, with 17 bases sitting between them. The CDR3 bases are TGTGCCAGCAGTGGGGACGGACGTATCGTATATGGCTACACCTTC. Amino acid sequence: CASSGDGRIVYGYTF.

V usage is TRBV7-2 and J usage is TRBJ2-7; tentative D call: TRBD2 (6 bases). CDR1 is SGHTA and CDR2 is FQGNSA in the germline V gene. V lost 5 bases to trimming and J lost 0 bases, with 17 bases between them. The CDR3 length is 16 residues. DNA for the CDR3: TGTGCCAGCAGCCCGGGATCTGGGACTCCCTCCTACGAGCAGTACTTC. Translating it yields CASSPGSGTPSYEQYF.

The V call is TRBV25-1, the J call TRBJ1-2; D is undetermined. The CDR3 length is 13 residues. Between the trimmed V and J ends, which lost 6 bases and 5 bases, there was a span of 13 bases. CDR1 and CDR2 from the germline V gene are MGHDK and SYGVNS. Here the CDR3 reads CASSLSDLYGYTF. The CDR3 nucleotides are TGTGCCAGCAGCCTATCGGATCTTTATGGCTACACCTTC.

The rearrangement links TRBV6-5 to TRBJ2-5, with 9 bases lining up with TRBD1. The junction had 8 bases not matched to a gene; V was cut back by 2 bases and J by 4 bases. Germline lookup yields CDR1 MNHEY and CDR2 SVGAGI. CDR3 size: 16 residues. The CDR3 region is CASSYLTTGGIETQYF. The DNA for the CDR3 is TGTGCCAGCAGTTACCTCACGACAGGGGGGATAGAGACCCAGTACTTC.

This sequence joins TRBV10-3 and TRBJ2-7; TRBD1 is a possible D gene (6 bases). Trimming took 0 bases from V and 5 from J, leaving 17 bases between them. CDR3 length: 16 residues. CDR1 and CDR2 (germline): ENHRY, SYGVKD. DNA for the CDR3: TGTGCCATCAGTGAGTCTGGGGGCACGGGAACAGACGAGCAGTACTTC. Its protein is CAISESGGTGTDEQYF.

The chain employs TRBV2 and TRBJ2-2; 8 bases match TRBD2. Germline V lookup: CDR1 SNHLY, CDR2 FYNNEI. The length of the CDR3 is 17 residues. The V gene end was trimmed by 3 bases and the J gene end by 5 bases; junction bases not matched to a gene: 11. The CDR3 reads CASSDQRGPQVTGELFF. The CDR3 coding sequence is TGTGCCAGCAGTGACCAGCGGGGGCCCCAGGTGACCGGGGAGCTGTTTTTT. Supplemented by reference TRBV2 and TRBJ2-2, the full variable domain reads EPEVTQTPSHQVTQMGQEVILRCVPISNHLYFYWYRQILGQKVEFLVSFYNNEISEKSEIFDDQFSVERPDGSNFTLKIRSTKLEDSAMYFCASSDQRGPQVTGELFFGEGSRLTVL.